This TCR beta chain was sequenced during a study of T cell repertoires in cytomegalovirus infection. A remark on this clonotype: Its specificity is unknown.

The ends lost 1 base at V and 6 bases at J; junction bases unmatched: 18. Per germline, CDR1 SGHVS and CDR2 FNYEAQ. The CDR3 extends over 19 amino acids. TCRdb independently ran MiXCR on the reads; one entry per CDR3 protein. This table has 300,000 to 400,000 distinct CDR3 sequences, approximately 32% appearing once. The receptor's source is a human donor in good health (CMV status not recorded). Some clones in this sample may be carry-over from other donors' samples. The sample here was cultured PBMCs, taken from culture after CMV antigen stimulation. The V gene is TRBV7-6, the J gene TRBJ1-2, with 9 bases fitting TRBD1. CDR3 sequence: CASSLVQGATAVAQNGYTF. The CDR3 bases are TGTGCCAGCAGCTTAGTACAGGGGGCGACGGCGGTCGCTCAAAATGGCTACACCTTC. The full variable domain, in which reference TRBV7-6 and TRBJ1-2 provide the parts outside the CDR3, is GAGVSQSPRYKVTKRGQDVALRCDPISGHVSLYWYRQALGQGPEFLTYFNYEAQQDKSGLPNDRFSAERPEGSISTLTIQRTEQRDSAMYRCASSLVQGATAVAQNGYTFGSGTRLTVV.